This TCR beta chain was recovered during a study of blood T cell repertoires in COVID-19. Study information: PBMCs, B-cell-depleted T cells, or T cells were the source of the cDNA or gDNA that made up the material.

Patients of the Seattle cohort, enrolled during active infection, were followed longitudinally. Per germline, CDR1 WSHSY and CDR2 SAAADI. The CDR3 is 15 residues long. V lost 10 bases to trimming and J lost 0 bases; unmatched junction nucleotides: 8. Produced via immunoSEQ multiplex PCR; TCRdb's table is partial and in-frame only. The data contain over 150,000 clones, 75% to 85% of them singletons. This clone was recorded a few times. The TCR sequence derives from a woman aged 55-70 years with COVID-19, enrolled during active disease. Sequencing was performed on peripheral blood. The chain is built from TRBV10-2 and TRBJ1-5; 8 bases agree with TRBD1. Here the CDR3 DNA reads TGCGCCACCAAACAGGGGGAAAATAGCAATCAGCCCCAGCATTTT. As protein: CATKQGENSNQPQHF.